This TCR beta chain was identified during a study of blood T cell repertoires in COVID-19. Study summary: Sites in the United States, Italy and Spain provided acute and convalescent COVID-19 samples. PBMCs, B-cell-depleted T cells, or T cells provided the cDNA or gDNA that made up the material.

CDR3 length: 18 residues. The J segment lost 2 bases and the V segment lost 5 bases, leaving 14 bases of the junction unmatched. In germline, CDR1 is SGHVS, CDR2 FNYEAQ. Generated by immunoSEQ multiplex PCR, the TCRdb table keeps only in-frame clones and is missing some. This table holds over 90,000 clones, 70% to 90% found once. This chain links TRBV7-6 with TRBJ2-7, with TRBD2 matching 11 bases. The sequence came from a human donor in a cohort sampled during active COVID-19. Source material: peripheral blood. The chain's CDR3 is CASSPSRSETSGAYEQYF. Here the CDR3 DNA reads TGTGCCAGCAGCCCATCACGTTCGGAGACTAGCGGGGCCTACGAGCAGTACTTC.